This TCR beta chain came from a study of CD8 T cells in ankylosing spondylitis. Findings of the study overall: What seemed typical of ankylosing spondylitis blood was a TCR beta motif built from roughly 8 highly homologous variants.

TCRdb reprocessed the 5' RACE reads via MiXCR and lists one record per CDR3 protein. Of over 400,000 distinct CDR3 sequences listed, around 26% are singletons. With regard to this clonotype: Its antigen is undetermined.

CDR1 and CDR2 (germline): MNHNS, SASEGT. The V end lost 7 bases, the J end lost 1 base, and 10 bases lay between the germline ends. The CDR3 is 13 residues long. The sequence derives from a male donor with ankylosing spondylitis. Sequencing input: blood, either unsorted or a sorted T cell fraction (not recorded which). The chain links TRBV6-1 to TRBJ1-1; no reliable D call. The CDR3 is CASNVYRNTEAFF. CDR3 sequence (DNA): TGTGCCAGCAACGTTTATCGGAACACTGAAGCTTTCTTT.